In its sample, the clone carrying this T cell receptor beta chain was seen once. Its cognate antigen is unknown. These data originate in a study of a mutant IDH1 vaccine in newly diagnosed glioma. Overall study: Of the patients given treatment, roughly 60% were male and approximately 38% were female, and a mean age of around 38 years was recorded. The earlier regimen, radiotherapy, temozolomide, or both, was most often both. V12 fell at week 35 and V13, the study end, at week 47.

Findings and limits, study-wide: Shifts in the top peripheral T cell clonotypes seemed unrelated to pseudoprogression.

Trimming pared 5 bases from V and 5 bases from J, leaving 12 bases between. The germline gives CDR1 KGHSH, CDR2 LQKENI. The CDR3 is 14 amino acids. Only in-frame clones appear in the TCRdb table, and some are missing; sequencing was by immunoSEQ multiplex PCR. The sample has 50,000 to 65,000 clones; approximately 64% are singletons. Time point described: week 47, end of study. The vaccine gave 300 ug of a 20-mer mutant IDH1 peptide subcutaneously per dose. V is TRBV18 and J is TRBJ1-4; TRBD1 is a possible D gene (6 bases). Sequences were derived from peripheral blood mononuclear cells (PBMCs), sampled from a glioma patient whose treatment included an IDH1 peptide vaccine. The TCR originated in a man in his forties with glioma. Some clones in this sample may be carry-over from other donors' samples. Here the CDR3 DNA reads TGTGCCAGCTCAGGGGACGGGACAAATGAAAAACTGTTTTTT. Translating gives CASSGDGTNEKLFF.